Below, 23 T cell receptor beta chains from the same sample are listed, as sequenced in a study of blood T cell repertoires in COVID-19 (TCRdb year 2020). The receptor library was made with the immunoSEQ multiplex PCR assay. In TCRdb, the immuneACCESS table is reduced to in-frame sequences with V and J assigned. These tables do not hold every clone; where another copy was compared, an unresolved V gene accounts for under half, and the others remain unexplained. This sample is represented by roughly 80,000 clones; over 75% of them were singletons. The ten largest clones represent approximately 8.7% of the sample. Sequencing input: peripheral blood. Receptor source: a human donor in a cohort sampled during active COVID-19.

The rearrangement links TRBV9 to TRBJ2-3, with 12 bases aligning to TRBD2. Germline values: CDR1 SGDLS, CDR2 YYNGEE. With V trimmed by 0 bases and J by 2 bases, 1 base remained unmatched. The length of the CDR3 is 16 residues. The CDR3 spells CASSVGLAGVTDTQYF. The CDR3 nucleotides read TGTGCCAGCAGCGTAGGACTAGCGGGAGTCACAGATACGCAGTATTTT. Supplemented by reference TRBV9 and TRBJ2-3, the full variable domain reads DSGVTQTPKHLITATGQRVTLRCSPRSGDLSVYWYQQSLDQGLQFLIQYYNGEERAKGNILERFSAQQFPDLHSELNLSSLELGDSALYFCASSVGLAGVTDTQYFGPGTRLTVL.

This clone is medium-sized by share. CDR3 loop: CATSDSAATNEKLFF. CDR3 sequence (DNA): TGTGCCACCAGCGACAGCGCTGCAACTAATGAAAAACTGTTTTTT. The V gene is TRBV15, the J gene TRBJ1-4; the D gene is possibly TRBD1 (5 bases). Germline CDR1 LNHNV, CDR2 YYDKDF (reference sequence). The germline V and J ends were trimmed by 5 bases and 0 bases, with 10 bases remaining between them. The CDR3 has 15 residues.

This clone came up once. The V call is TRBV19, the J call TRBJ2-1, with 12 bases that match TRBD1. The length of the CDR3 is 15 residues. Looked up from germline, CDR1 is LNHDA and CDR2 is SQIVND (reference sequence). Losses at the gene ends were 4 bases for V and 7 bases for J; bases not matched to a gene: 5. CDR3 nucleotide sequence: TGTGCCAGTAGTACTCCGGGACAGGGGGCAAATGAGCAGTTCTTC. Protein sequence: CASSTPGQGANEQFF.

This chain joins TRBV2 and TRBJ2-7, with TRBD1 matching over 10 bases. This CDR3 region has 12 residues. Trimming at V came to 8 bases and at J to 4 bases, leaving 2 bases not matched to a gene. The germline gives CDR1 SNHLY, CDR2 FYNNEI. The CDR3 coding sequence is TGTGCCAGCTGGGACAGGGGTTACGAGCAGTACTTC. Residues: CASWDRGYEQYF. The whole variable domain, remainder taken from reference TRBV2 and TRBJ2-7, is EPEVTQTPSHQVTQMGQEVILRCVPISNHLYFYWYRQILGQKVEFLVSFYNNEISEKSEIFDDQFSVERPDGSNFTLKIRSTKLEDSAMYFCASWDRGYEQYFGPGTRLTVT.

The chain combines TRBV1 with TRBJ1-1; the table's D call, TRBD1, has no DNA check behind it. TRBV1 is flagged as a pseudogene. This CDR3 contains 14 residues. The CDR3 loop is CTSSHWTGKTEAFF. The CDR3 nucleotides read TGCACCAGCAGCCACTGGACAGGGAAAACTGAAGCTTTCTTT.

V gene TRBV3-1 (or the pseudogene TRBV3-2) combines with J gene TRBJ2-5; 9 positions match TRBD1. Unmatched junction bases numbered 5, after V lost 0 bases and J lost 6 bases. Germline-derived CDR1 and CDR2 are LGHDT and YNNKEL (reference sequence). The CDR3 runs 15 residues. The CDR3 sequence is CASSQDQGQGKTQYF. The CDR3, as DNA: TGTGCCAGCAGCCAAGATCAAGGACAGGGGAAGACCCAGTACTTC.

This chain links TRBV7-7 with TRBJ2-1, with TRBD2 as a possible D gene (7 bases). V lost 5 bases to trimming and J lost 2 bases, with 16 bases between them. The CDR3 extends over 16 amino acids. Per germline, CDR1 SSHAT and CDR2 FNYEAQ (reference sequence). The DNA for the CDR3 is TGTGCCAGCAGCCTGTGGAAGGGGGGGGCCTACAATGAGCAGTTCTTC. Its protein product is CASSLWKGGAYNEQFF.

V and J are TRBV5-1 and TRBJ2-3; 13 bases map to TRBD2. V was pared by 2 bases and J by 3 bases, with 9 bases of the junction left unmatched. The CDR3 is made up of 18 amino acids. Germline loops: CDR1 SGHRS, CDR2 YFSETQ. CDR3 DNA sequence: TGCGCCAGCAGCTTAAGGACTAGCGGGAGCCAGGGGACAGATACGCAGTATTTT. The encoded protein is CASSLRTSGSQGTDTQYF.

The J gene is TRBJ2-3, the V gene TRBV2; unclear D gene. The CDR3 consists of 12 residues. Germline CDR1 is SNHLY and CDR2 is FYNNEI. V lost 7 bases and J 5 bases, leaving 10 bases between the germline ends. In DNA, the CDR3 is TGTGCCAGCAAGTTACCAGGAGATACGCAGTATTTT. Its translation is CASKLPGDTQYF.

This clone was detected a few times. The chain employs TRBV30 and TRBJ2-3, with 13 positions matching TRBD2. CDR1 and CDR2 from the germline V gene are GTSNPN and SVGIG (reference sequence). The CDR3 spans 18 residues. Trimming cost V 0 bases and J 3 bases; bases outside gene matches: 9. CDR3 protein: CAWSVVPGLAGATDTQYF. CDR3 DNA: TGTGCCTGGAGTGTAGTTCCAGGACTAGCGGGAGCAACAGATACGCAGTATTTT. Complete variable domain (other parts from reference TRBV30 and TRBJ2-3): SQTIHQWPATLVQPVGSPLSLECTVEGTSNPNLYWYRQAAGRGLQLLFYSVGIGQISSEVPQNLSASRPQDRQFILSSKKLLLSDSGFYLCAWSVVPGLAGATDTQYFGPGTRLTVL.

CDR3 sequence reads: CASSFDRGYGYTF. CDR3 in DNA: TGTGCCAGCAGTTTTGACAGGGGGTACGGCTACACCTTC. V is TRBV12-3 or TRBV12-4 and J is TRBJ1-2; 9 positions agree with TRBD1. This CDR3 spans 13 amino acids. J was trimmed by 8 bases and V by 3 bases; bases with no gene match: 4.

CDR3 coding DNA: TGTGCCAGCAGCTTGATAAGAGCGGGAAACACCATATATTTT. It is translated as CASSLIRAGNTIYF. The chain uses TRBV5-6 and TRBJ1-3, with D uncertain. The CDR3 consists of 14 residues. Per germline, CDR1 SGHDT and CDR2 YYEEEE. V was pared by 1 base and J by 4 bases, with 9 bases between.

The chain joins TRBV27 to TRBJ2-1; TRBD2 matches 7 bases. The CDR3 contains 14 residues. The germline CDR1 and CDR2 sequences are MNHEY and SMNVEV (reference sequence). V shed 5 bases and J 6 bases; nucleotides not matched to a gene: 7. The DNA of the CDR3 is TGTGCCAGCAGTCAGCGACTAGCCGGCAATGAGCAGTTCTTC. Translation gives CASSQRLAGNEQFF.

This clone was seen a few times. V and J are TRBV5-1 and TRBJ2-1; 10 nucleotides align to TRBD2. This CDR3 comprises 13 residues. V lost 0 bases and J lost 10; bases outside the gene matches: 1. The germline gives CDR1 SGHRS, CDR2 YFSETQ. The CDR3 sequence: CASSLGTSGEQFF. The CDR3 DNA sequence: TGCGCCAGCAGCTTGGGGACTAGCGGCGAGCAGTTCTTC.

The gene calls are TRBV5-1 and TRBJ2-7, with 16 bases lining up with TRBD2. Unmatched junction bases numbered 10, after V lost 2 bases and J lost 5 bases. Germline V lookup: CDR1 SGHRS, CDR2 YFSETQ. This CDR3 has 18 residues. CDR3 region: CASSFGTSGRASSNEQYF. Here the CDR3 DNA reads TGCGCCAGCAGCTTCGGGACTAGCGGGAGGGCCAGTTCCAACGAGCAGTACTTC.

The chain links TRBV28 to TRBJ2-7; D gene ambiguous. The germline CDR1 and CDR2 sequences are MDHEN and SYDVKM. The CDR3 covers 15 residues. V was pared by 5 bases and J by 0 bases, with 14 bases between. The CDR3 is CASSPPTTSSYEQYF. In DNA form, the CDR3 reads TGTGCCAGCAGTCCTCCTACCACGAGCTCCTACGAGCAGTACTTC.

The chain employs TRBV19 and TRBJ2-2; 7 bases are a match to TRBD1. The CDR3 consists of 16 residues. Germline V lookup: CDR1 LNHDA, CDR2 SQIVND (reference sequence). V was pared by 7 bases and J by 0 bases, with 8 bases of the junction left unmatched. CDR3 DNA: TGTGCCAGTACCGTTAGGACAGGCACGAACACCGGGGAGCTGTTTTTT. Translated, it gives CASTVRTGTNTGELFF.

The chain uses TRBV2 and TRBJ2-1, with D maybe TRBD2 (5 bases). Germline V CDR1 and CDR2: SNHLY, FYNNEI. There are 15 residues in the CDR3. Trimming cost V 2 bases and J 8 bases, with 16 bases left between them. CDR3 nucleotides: TGTGCCAGCAGTGAACGGGGTAAGGCGTTCGATGAGCAGTTCTTC. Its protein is CASSERGKAFDEQFF.

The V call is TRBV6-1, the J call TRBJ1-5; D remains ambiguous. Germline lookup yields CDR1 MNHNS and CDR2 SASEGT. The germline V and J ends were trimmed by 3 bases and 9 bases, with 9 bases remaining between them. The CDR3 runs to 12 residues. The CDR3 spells CASSEFPRPQHF. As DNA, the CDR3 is TGTGCCAGCAGTGAGTTCCCTCGGCCCCAGCATTTT.

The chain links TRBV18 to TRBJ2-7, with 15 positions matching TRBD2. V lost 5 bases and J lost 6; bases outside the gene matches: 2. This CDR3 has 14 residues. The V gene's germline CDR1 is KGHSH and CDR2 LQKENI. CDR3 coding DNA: TGTGCCAGCTCATCGGGACTAGCGGGAGGCGAGCAGTACTTC. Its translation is CASSSGLAGGEQYF.

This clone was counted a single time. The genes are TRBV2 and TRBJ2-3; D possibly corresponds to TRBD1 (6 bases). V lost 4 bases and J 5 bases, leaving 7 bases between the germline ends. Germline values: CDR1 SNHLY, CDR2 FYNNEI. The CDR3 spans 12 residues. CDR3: CASSAQGDTQYF. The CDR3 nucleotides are TGTGCCAGCAGTGCACAGGGAGATACGCAGTATTTT. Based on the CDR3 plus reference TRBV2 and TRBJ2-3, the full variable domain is EPEVTQTPSHQVTQMGQEVILRCVPISNHLYFYWYRQILGQKVEFLVSFYNNEISEKSEIFDDQFSVERPDGSNFTLKIRSTKLEDSAMYFCASSAQGDTQYFGPGTRLTVL.

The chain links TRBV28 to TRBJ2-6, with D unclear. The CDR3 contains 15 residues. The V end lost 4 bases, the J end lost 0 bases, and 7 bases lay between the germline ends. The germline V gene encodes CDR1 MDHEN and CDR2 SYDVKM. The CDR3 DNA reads TGTGCCAGCAGTTCCCCGGGCTCTGGGGCCAACGTCCTGACTTTC. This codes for CASSSPGSGANVLTF.

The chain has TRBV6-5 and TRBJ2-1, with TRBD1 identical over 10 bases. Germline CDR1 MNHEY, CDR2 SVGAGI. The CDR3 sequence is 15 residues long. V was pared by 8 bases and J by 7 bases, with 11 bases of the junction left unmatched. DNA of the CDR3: TGTGCCAGCGTCACCCCCGGGACAGGGGTGAATGAGCAGTTCTTC. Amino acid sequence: CASVTPGTGVNEQFF.